The 2 T cell receptor beta chains given below trace back to one sample, sequenced in a study of identical twins (dated by TCRdb to between 2015 and 2016). The library was obtained by 5' RACE. Sequenced using an Illumina HiSeq 2000. In TCRdb, the public reads were trimmed at Q25 with fastp and aligned with MiXCR, with productive beta chains retained. When rows share a CDR3 protein, they turn into one entry using the most common DNA and genes. This sample holds 450,000 or so distinct CDR3 sequences; around 18% were observed only once. The top ten hold approximately 12% of the sample. The sample taken for sequencing was naive T cells sorted from blood. What the cell subset or site label conveys for this sample: cells isolated with a human naive T-cell isolation kit. Every receptor here comes from a man in his fifties in good health.

The rearrangement joins TRBV5-1 to TRBJ2-3, with 10 bases lining up with TRBD1. CDR1 is SGHRS and CDR2 is YFSETQ in the germline V gene. The CDR3 consists of 15 residues. V was pared by 3 bases and J by 7 bases, with 8 bases of the junction left unmatched. The CDR3 protein is CASSSRDRGLNTQYF. CDR3 DNA sequence: TGCGCCAGCAGCTCCCGGGACAGGGGTCTAAATACGCAGTATTTT.

The CDR3 spells CASIDRGGAGTEAFF. DNA of the CDR3: TGTGCCAGCATTGACAGGGGCGGCGCGGGCACTGAAGCTTTCTTT. This chain uses TRBV28 with TRBJ1-1; TRBD1 agrees at 8 bases. Losses at the gene ends were 7 bases for V and 4 bases for J; bases not matched to a gene: 11. This CDR3 region has 15 residues. Germline V gives CDR1 MDHEN, CDR2 SYDVKM.